Presented here are 11 T cell receptor beta chains from one specimen sequenced in a study of Ad26.COV2.S vaccination and SARS-CoV-2 variants. The method was immunoSEQ multiplex PCR; TCRdb's version includes in-frame clones alone and lacks a portion of them. The profile covers around 400,000 clones, with about four fifths appearing a single time and around 7.4% taken by the ten largest. Treatment reported: roughly 18 received Ad26.COV2.S at low or high dose, single or two shots; roughly five received placebo; per-sample allocation not given. All samples were drawn on day 63, counting from the first vaccine or placebo injection. Sequencing was performed on peripheral blood, taken in a trial of Ad26.COV2.S vaccine versus placebo. These receptors originate from a person aged 18-65 years who received the Ad26.COV2.S COVID-19 vaccine or a placebo.

The V call is TRBV29-1, the J call TRBJ1-3, with 8 positions matching TRBD1. This CDR3 region has 11 residues. CDR1 is SQVTM and CDR2 is ANQGSEA in the germline V gene. Unmatched junction bases numbered 5, after V lost 7 bases and J lost 9 bases. Here the CDR3 reads CSADRGGTIYF. The CDR3 DNA follows: TGCAGCGCCGACAGGGGAGGCACCATATATTTT.

The rearrangement uses TRBV12-3 or TRBV12-4 and TRBJ1-2; a weak D match, TRBD1 (5 bases). The CDR3 is made up of 13 amino acids. Trimming left V 6 bases short and J 4 bases short, with 12 bases between. The CDR3 loop reads CASSPGGGYGYTF. The CDR3 DNA reads TGTGCCAGCAGCCCGGGGGGAGGCTATGGCTACACCTTC.

The gene calls are TRBV2 and TRBJ2-2, with D perhaps given as TRBD1 or TRBD2 (5 bases each). The CDR3 covers 14 residues. Germline-derived CDR1 and CDR2 are SNHLY and FYNNEI. Trimming pared 4 bases from V and 5 bases from J, leaving 11 bases between. The CDR3 coding sequence is TGTGCCAGCAGTGGGGGGTGGGAGACCGGGGAGCTGTTTTTT. Amino acid sequence: CASSGGWETGELFF.

This chain connects TRBV21-1 to TRBJ1-6. TRBV21-1 is reported as a pseudogene. This CDR3 is 15 amino acids long. In DNA form, the CDR3 reads TGTGCCAGCGGAGGTTGCGGGCCCTATAATTCACCCCTCCACTTT. Residues: CASGGCGPYNSPLHF.

J is TRBJ2-1 and V is TRBV9, with D unresolved. The germline V and J ends were trimmed by 2 bases and 2 bases, with 11 bases remaining between them. Per germline, CDR1 SGDLS and CDR2 YYNGEE. The CDR3 is 15 amino acids. DNA for the CDR3: TGTGCCAGCAGCGTGGACGGAAGACCCTACAATGAGCAGTTCTTC. It specifies CASSVDGRPYNEQFF.

V usage is TRBV30 and J usage is TRBJ1-2, with D hard to call. The CDR3 totals 11 residues. The V end lost 0 bases, the J end lost 7 bases, and 6 bases lay between the germline ends. Germline V lookup: CDR1 GTSNPN, CDR2 SVGIG (reference sequence). CDR3 loop: CAWSVFFGYTF. The CDR3 nucleotides are TGTGCCTGGAGTGTTTTTTTTGGCTACACCTTC. The full variable domain, with the rest looked up from reference TRBV30 and TRBJ1-2, is SQTIHQWPATLVQPVGSPLSLECTVEGTSNPNLYWYRQAAGRGLQLLFYSVGIGQISSEVPQNLSASRPQDRQFILSSKKLLLSDSGFYLCAWSVFFGYTFGSGTRLTVV.

This chain uses TRBV5-5 with TRBJ2-7; TRBD1 aligns across 10 bases. Per the germline V gene, CDR1 is SGHKS and CDR2 is YYEKEE (reference sequence). The length of the CDR3 is 14 residues. V lost 2 bases and J lost 2; bases outside the gene matches: 1. The CDR3 spells CASSLGTGAYEQYF. In DNA form, the CDR3 reads TGTGCCAGCAGCTTAGGGACAGGGGCCTACGAGCAGTACTTC. Full variable domain (rest looked up from reference TRBV5-5 and TRBJ2-7): DAGVTQSPTHLIKTRGQQVTLRCSPISGHKSVSWYQQVLGQGPQFIFQYYEKEERGRGNFPDRFSARQFPNYSSELNVNALLLGDSALYLCASSLGTGAYEQYFGPGTRLTVT.

The chain combines TRBV2 with TRBJ1-6, with no clear D. The CDR3 has 13 residues. Germline V gene data show CDR1 as SNHLY and CDR2 as FYNNEI. V lost 0 bases, J lost 9 bases, and 6 bases lay in between. The CDR3 DNA reads TGTGCCAGCAGTGAAGCAAGGGCTTCACCCCTCCACTTT. Amino acids: CASSEARASPLHF.

V gene TRBV7-9 combines with J gene TRBJ1-1; no clear D gene. Germline CDR1 reads SEHNR; CDR2 reads FQNEAQ (reference sequence). Trimming took 1 base from V and 5 from J, leaving 5 bases between them. This CDR3 contains 12 residues. The CDR3 DNA sequence: TGTGCCAGCAGCTTAGAGCTAACTGAAGCTTTCTTT. Protein: CASSLELTEAFF.

The rearrangement joins TRBV7-3 to TRBJ1-2; the D gene is possibly TRBD1 (5 bases). V gave up 2 bases and J gave up 4 bases, with 17 bases separating them. The CDR3 sequence is 16 residues long. CDR1 SGHTA and CDR2 FQGTGA come from the germline V gene. This chain's CDR3 is CASSLAGGNPPYGYTF. The CDR3 bases are TGTGCCAGCAGCTTAGCCGGGGGGAACCCTCCCTATGGCTACACCTTC.

The J gene is TRBJ1-1, the V gene TRBV3-1 (or the pseudogene TRBV3-2); D gene ambiguous. Trimming shortened V by 3 bases and J by 5 bases, and 22 bases separated the two germline ends. Germline V gene lookup returns CDR1 LGHDT and CDR2 YNNKEL (reference sequence). CDR3 length: 17 residues. For the CDR3, the DNA is TGTGCCAGCAGCCACGGATCCAAACATTCCCGTCGGACTGAAGCTTTCTTT. Translating it yields CASSHGSKHSRRTEAFF.